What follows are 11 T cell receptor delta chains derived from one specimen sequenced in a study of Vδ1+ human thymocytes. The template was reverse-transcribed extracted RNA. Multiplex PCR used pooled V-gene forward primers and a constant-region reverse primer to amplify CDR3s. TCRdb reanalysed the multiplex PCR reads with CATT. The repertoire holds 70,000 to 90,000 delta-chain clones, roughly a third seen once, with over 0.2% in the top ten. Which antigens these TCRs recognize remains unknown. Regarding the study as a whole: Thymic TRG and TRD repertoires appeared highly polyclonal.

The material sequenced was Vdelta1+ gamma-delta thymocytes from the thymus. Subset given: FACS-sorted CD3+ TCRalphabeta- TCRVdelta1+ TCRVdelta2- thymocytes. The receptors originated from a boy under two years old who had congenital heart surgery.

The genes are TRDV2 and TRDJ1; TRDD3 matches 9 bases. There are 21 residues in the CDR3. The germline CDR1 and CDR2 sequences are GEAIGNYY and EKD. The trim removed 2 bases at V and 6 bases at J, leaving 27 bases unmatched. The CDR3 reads CACDRGSGIRKGQRCEHKLIF. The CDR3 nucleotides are TGTGCCTGTGACAGGGGCTCGGGGATACGCAAGGGTCAACGGTGCGAACATAAACTCATCTTT.

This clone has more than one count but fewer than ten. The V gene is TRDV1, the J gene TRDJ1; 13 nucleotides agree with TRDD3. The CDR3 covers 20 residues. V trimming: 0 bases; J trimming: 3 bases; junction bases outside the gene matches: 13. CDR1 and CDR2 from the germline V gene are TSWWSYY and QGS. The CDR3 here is CALGELTWYWGIREPDKLIF. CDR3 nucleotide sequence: TGTGCTCTTGGGGAACTGACCTGGTACTGGGGGATACGGGAACCCGATAAACTCATCTTT.

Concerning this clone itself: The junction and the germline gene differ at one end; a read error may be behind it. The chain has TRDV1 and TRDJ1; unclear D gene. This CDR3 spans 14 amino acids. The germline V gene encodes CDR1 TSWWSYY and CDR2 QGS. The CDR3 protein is CALGEPLRTDQLIF. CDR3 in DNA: TGTGCTCTTGGGGAACCCCTCCGCACCGATCAACTCATCTTT.

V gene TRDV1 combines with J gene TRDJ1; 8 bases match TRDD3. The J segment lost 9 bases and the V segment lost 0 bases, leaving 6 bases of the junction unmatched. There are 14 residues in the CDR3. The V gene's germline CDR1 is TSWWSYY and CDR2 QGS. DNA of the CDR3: TGTGCTCTTGGGGAACTCTGCGGGGATACCCAACTCATCTTT. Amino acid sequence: CALGELCGDTQLIF.

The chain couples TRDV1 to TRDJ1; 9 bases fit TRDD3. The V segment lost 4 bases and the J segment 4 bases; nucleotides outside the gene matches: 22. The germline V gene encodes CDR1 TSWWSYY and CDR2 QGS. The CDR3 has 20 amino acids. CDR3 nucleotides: TGTGCTCTTGGGGCCCACGGTCTCCAGGCTGTGGGGGATATTGTCGATAAACTCATCTTT. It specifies CALGAHGLQAVGDIVDKLIF.

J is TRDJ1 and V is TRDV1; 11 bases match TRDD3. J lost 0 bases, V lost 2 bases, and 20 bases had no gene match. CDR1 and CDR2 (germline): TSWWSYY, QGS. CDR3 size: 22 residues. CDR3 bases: TGTGCTCTTGGGGAATCAAAGAGGCTGATTCTGGGGGATACCATCGACACCGATAAACTCATCTTT. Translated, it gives CALGESKRLILGDTIDTDKLIF.

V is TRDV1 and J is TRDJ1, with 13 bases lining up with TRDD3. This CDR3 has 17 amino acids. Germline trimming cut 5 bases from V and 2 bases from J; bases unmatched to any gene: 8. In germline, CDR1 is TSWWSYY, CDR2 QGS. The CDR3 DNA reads TGTGCTCTTGGGTCACACTGGGGGATACGCGGGACCGATAAACTCATCTTT. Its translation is CALGSHWGIRGTDKLIF.

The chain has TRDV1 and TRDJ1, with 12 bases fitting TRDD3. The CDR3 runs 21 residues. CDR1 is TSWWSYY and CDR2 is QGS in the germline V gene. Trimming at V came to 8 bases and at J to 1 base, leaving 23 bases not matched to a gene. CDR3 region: CALPSRPLDWGIHRFTDKLIF. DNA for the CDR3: TGTGCTCTTCCCTCTCGACCCCTTGACTGGGGGATACATCGCTTCACCGATAAACTCATCTTT.

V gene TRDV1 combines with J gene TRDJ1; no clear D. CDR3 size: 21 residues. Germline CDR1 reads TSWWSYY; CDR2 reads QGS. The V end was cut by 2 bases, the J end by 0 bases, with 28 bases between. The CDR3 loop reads CALGENPPQEAPFSYTDKLIF. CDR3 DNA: TGTGCTCTTGGGGAAAACCCCCCCCAGGAGGCCCCATTCTCGTACACCGATAAACTCATCTTT.

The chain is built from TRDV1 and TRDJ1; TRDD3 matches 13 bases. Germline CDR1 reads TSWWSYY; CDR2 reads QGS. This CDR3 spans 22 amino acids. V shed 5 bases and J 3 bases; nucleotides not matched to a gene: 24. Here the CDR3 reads CALGKPLTFPPVLGDTPDKLIF. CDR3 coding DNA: TGTGCTCTTGGGAAGCCACTTACCTTCCCCCCCGTACTGGGGGATACGCCCGATAAACTCATCTTT.

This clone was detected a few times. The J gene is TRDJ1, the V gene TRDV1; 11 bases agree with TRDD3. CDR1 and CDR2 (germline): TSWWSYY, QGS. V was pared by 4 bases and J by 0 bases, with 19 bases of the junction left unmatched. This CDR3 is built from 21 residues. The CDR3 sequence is CALGATFSYWGILGYTDKLIF. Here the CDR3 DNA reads TGTGCTCTTGGGGCCACATTTTCGTACTGGGGGATATTGGGGTACACCGATAAACTCATCTTT.